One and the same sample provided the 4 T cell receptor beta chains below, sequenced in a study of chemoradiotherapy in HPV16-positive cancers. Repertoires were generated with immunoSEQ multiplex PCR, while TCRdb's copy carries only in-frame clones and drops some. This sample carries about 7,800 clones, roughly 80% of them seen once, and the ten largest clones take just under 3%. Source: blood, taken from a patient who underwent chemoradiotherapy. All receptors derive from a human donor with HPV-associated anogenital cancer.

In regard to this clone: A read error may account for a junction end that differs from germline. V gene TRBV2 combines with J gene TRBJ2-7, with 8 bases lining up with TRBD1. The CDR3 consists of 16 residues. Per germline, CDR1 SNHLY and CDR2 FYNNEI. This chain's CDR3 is CASADLPGQALYKQYF. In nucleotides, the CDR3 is TGTGCCAGCGCCGACCTACCGGGACAGGCGCTCTACAAGCAGTACTTC.

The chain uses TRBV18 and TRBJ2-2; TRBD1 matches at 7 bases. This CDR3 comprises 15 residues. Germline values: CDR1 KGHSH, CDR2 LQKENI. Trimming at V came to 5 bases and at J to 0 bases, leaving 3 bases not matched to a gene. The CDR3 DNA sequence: TGTGCCAGCTCATCCGGGACAGCGAACACCGGGGAGCTGTTTTTT. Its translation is CASSSGTANTGELFF. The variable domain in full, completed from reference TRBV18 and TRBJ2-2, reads NAGVMQNPRHLVRRRGQEARLRCSPMKGHSHVYWYRQLPEEGLKFMVYLQKENIIDESGMPKERFSAEFPKEGPSILRIQQVVRGDSAAYFCASSSGTANTGELFFGEGSRLTVL.

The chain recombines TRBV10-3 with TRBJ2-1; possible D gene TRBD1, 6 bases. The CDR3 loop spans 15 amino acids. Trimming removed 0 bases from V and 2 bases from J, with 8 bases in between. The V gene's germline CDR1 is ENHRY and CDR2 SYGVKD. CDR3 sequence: CAISESGAAYNEQFF. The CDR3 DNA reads TGTGCCATCAGTGAGTCGGGGGCGGCCTACAATGAGCAGTTCTTC.

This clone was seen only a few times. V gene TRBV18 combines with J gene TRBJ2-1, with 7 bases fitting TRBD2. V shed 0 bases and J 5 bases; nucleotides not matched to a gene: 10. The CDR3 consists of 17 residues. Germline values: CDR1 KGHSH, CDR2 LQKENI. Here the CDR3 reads CASSPPPSGGDHNEQFF. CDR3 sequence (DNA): TGTGCCAGCTCACCACCCCCTAGCGGAGGAGACCACAATGAGCAGTTCTTC.